These 9 T cell receptor beta chains were sequenced from one sample in a study of early T cells in non-severe SARS-CoV-2 infection. Via MiXCR, TCRdb re-called the 5' RACE reads, giving one row per CDR3 protein. The sample has about 110,000 distinct CDR3 sequences, over 10% seen once. Sequenced material: whole blood. Receptor source: an adult who was a healthcare worker with PCR-confirmed SARS-CoV-2 infection or an uninfected control (not recorded which).

There are many counts of this clonotype. V usage is TRBV7-8 and J usage is TRBJ2-3; a possible D gene is TRBD1 (5 bases). V was cut by 1 base and J by 0 bases, with 8 bases left in between. The CDR3 runs 15 residues. The germline gives CDR1 SGHVS, CDR2 FQNEAQ. CDR3 sequence reads: CASSLEPGSTDTQYF. Here the CDR3 DNA reads TGTGCCAGCAGCTTAGAACCAGGGAGCACAGATACGCAGTATTTT. Together with reference TRBV7-8 and TRBJ2-3, the CDR3 gives the full variable domain: GAGVSQSPRYKVAKRGQDVALRCDPISGHVSLFWYQQALGQGPEFLTYFQNEAQLDKSGLPSDRFFAERPEGSVSTLKIQRTQQEDSAVYLCASSLEPGSTDTQYFGPGTRLTVL.

The chain combines TRBV12-3 or TRBV12-4 with TRBJ2-7; perhaps TRBD2 as D (7 bases). The CDR3 is 13 amino acids. V lost 3 bases and J 5 bases, leaving 11 bases between the germline ends. The CDR3 region has the DNA TGTGCCAGCAGTTTGGGGGGGCCCCACGAGCAGTACTTC. As protein: CASSLGGPHEQYF.

The V gene is TRBV2, the J gene TRBJ2-7, with 9 positions matching TRBD1. The CDR3 extends over 13 amino acids. Trimming took 4 bases from V and 7 from J; bases not matched to a gene: 5. Germline V lookup: CDR1 SNHLY, CDR2 FYNNEI. The CDR3 sequence is CASSVHRGLEQYF. Written as DNA, the CDR3 is TGTGCCAGCAGTGTTCACAGGGGGCTGGAGCAGTACTTC.

This clonotype was seen a few times. The chain employs TRBV5-1 and TRBJ2-3; 7 nucleotides line up with TRBD2. Germline CDR1 is SGHRS and CDR2 is YFSETQ. V lost 3 bases to trimming and J lost 3 bases; unmatched junction nucleotides: 10. The CDR3 spans 16 residues. The CDR3 DNA reads TGCGCCAGCAGCTCAGAAAGCGGGATCGGGACAGATACGCAGTATTTT. This gives the protein CASSSESGIGTDTQYF.

This clonotype has ten or more counts. The chain couples TRBV11-2 to TRBJ2-2, with D perhaps TRBD1 (5 bases). Per the germline V gene, CDR1 is SGHAT and CDR2 is FQNNGV. V was cut by 5 bases and J by 4 bases, with 17 bases left in between. The CDR3 has 16 amino acids. CDR3 loop: CASSAPTGRSTGELFF. CDR3 in DNA: TGTGCCAGCAGCGCGCCCACAGGTCGAAGCACCGGGGAGCTGTTTTTT.

This clonotype appeared many times. The chain uses TRBV29-1 and TRBJ1-1; weak D call: TRBD1 (5 bases). Between the trimmed V and J ends, which lost 6 bases and 6 bases, there was a span of 8 bases. This CDR3 region has 10 residues. CDR1 is SQVTM and CDR2 is ANQGSEA in the germline V gene. Written as DNA, the CDR3 is TGCAGCGTCGACAGCGCTGAAGCTTTCTTT. Translating it yields CSVDSAEAFF.

This clonotype appeared a few times. This chain links TRBV5-1 with TRBJ2-3; 7 bases line up with TRBD1. CDR1 is SGHRS, CDR2 YFSETQ, per germline. V gave up 0 bases and J gave up 7 bases; unmatched junction bases: 5. The CDR3 is made up of 14 amino acids. CDR3 coding DNA: TGCGCCAGCAGCTTGGCGCAACAGGGGAATACGCAGTATTTT. This translates into CASSLAQQGNTQYF.

The CDR3 loop reads CSIEGLGETQYF. For the CDR3, the DNA is TGCAGCATAGAGGGGCTCGGGGAGACCCAGTACTTC. The gene calls are TRBV29-1 and TRBJ2-5, with D perhaps being TRBD1 or TRBD2 (5 bases each). CDR1 and CDR2 from the germline V gene are SQVTM and ANQGSEA. V lost 8 bases and J lost 5, with 15 bases in between. This CDR3 comprises 12 residues.

The CDR3, as DNA: TGCAGCGTTGAAGGCCGTCACGGGACAGGGTCAAAAAACATTCAGTACTTC. Its translation is CSVEGRHGTGSKNIQYF. V usage is TRBV29-1 and J usage is TRBJ2-4; 9 nucleotides match TRBD1. The CDR3 is 17 residues long. CDR1 and CDR2 (germline): SQVTM, ANQGSEA. V lost 1 base to trimming and J lost 4 bases; unmatched junction nucleotides: 11.